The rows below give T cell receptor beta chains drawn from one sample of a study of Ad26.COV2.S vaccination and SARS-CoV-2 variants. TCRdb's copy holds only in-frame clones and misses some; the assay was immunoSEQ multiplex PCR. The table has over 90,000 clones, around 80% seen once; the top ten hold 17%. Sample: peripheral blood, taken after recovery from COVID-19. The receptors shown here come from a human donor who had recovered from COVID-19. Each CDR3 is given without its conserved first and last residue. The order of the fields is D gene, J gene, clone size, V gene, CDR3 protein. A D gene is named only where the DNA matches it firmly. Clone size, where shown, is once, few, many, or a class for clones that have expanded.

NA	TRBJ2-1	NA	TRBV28	ASGTADSYNEQF
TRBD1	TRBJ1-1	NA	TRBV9	ASSVERQGALHTEAF
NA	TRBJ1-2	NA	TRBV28	ASSSSRGGYT
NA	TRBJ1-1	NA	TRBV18	ASSPPSTPNTEAF
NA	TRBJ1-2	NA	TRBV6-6	ASTEGYGGGYT
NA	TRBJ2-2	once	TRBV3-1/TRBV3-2	ASSLNREIGELF
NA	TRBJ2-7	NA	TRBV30	AWAAGAGVYEQY
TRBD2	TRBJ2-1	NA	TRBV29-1	SVVGLGVATYNEQF
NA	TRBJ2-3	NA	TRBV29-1	SAARLAQPGDTQY
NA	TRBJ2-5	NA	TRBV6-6	ASSQEGGEETQY
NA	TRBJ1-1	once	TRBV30	AWGKHEWPNRAF
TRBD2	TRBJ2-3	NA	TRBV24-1	ATSDLSRGGTLGADTQY
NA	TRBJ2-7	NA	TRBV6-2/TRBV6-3	ASSYSGGGLYEQY
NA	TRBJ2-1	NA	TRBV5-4	ASSLFGNEQF
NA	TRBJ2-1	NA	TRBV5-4	ASSLRGSNNEQF
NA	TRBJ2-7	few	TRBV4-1	ASSPRTDEQY
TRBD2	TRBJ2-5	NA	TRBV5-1	ASSLAGTSGGQETQY
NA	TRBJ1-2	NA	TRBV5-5	ASSLAVGGEYGYT
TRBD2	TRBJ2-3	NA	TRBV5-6	ASSLLLAGVTSTDTQY
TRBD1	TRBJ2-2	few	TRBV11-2	ASSLVGQGFMNTGELF
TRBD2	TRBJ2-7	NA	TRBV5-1	ASSYSSGTSYEQY
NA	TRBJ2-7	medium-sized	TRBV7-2	ASSHEGLAFEQY
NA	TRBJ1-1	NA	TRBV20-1	SASPVTKGDTEAF
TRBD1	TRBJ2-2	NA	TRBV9	ASSARQGFDTGELF